One and the same sample provided the 18 T cell receptor beta chains below, sequenced in a study of cytomegalovirus exposure and HLA in healthy donors listed by TCRdb under 2017. Libraries were made using the immunoSEQ multiplex PCR assay. For the multiplex PCR, a mixture combining 60 forward primers for TCR Vbeta segments and 13 reverse primers for TCR Jbeta segments was used. The clones in this table, taken by TCRdb from immuneACCESS, are in-frame only. Not every clone is retained; where verified, under half of the shortfall comes from an unresolved V gene, and the cause of the rest is unknown. The sample data list roughly 76,000 clones, and roughly 89% of these were observed just once. The top ten constitute 1.5% to 2.5% of the sample. Sequencing was performed on PBMCs. Receptors were obtained from a woman in her thirties in good health and CMV-seronegative.

Turning to this clone: One end of the junction does not line up with germline, which may come from a read error. V gene TRBV9 combines with J gene TRBJ1-5; TRBD1 agrees at 7 bases. This CDR3 is 14 amino acids long. Looked up from germline, CDR1 is SGDLS and CDR2 is YYNGEE. DNA of the CDR3: TGTGCCAGCAGCGTAGGACAGGGTGGTCAGCTCCAGCATTTT. Protein: CASSVGQGGQLQHF.

The V and J genes are TRBV4-2 and TRBJ2-5; TRBD1 agrees at 11 bases. Looked up from germline, CDR1 is LGHNA and CDR2 is YNFKEQ. The CDR3 loop spans 18 amino acids. Trimming at V came to 4 bases and at J to 0 bases, leaving 10 bases not matched to a gene. The CDR3 loop reads CASSPTGTGGIYQETQYF. For the CDR3, the DNA is TGTGCCAGCAGCCCTACTGGGACAGGGGGAATTTACCAAGAGACCCAGTACTTC.

This clone was seen only a few times. The chain is built from TRBV6-5 and TRBJ1-3, with 7 positions matching TRBD1. CDR3 length equals 15 residues. The trim removed 4 bases at V and 4 bases at J, leaving 7 bases unmatched. CDR1 is MNHEY, CDR2 SVGAGI, per germline. CDR3 sequence: CASSFSGTVGNTIYF. CDR3 bases: TGTGCCAGCAGTTTTTCAGGGACAGTGGGAAACACCATATATTTT.

The chain combines TRBV27 with TRBJ2-7; 10 bases line up with TRBD1. The V and J ends lost 6 bases and 2 bases, in that order; junction bases with no gene match: 7. Germline V gives CDR1 MNHEY, CDR2 SMNVEV (reference sequence). The CDR3 loop spans 15 amino acids. In DNA, the CDR3 is TGTGCCAGCAGCGCGCCCGGGACAGGGGCCTACGAGCAGTACTTC. It codes for CASSAPGTGAYEQYF.

The chain uses TRBV5-6 and TRBJ2-5; 10 nucleotides agree with TRBD2. This CDR3 has 15 residues. Germline CDR1 SGHDT, CDR2 YYEEEE. The V gene end was trimmed by 4 bases and the J gene end by 4 bases; junction bases not matched to a gene: 7. The CDR3 reads CASSPTLAGRETQYF. The CDR3 DNA follows: TGTGCCAGCAGCCCGACACTAGCGGGAAGAGAGACCCAGTACTTC. Full variable domain (rest looked up from reference TRBV5-6 and TRBJ2-5): DAGVTQSPTHLIKTRGQQVTLRCSPKSGHDTVSWYQQALGQGPQFIFQYYEEEERQRGNFPDRFSGHQFPNYSSELNVNALLLGDSALYLCASSPTLAGRETQYFGPGTRLLVL.

V gene TRBV9 combines with J gene TRBJ1-2; perhaps TRBD1 as D (6 bases). CDR1 SGDLS and CDR2 YYNGEE come from the germline V gene. This CDR3 has 15 amino acids. Trimming left V 0 bases short and J 2 bases short, with 11 bases between. The CDR3 reads CASSVGTALNYGYTF. The CDR3 DNA reads TGTGCCAGCAGCGTAGGGACAGCCTTGAACTATGGCTACACCTTC.

The chain joins TRBV7-6 to TRBJ2-1; weak D call: TRBD1 (6 bases). The CDR3 has 16 residues. Germline V CDR1 and CDR2: SGHVS, FNYEAQ. Trimming left V 0 bases short and J 7 bases short, with 16 bases between. CDR3 residues: CASSLAVRGGANEQFF. The DNA of the CDR3 is TGTGCCAGCAGCTTAGCAGTAAGAGGGGGAGCAAATGAGCAGTTCTTC.

The genes are TRBV5-1 and TRBJ2-5, with 7 bases that match TRBD2. Trimming took 2 bases from V and 4 from J; bases not matched to a gene: 14. CDR3 length: 17 amino acids. Germline CDR1 reads SGHRS; CDR2 reads YFSETQ. CDR3 in amino acids: CASSFGRRREFGETQYF. In DNA, the CDR3 is TGCGCCAGCAGCTTCGGACGAAGGCGGGAGTTTGGAGAGACCCAGTACTTC.

V and J are TRBV7-9 and TRBJ2-7; 11 positions match TRBD1. Germline CDR1 is SEHNR and CDR2 is FQNEAQ (reference sequence). V gave up 3 bases and J gave up 1 base; unmatched junction bases: 2. CDR3 length: 15 residues. The chain's CDR3 is CASSFGTGGSYEQYF. Written as DNA, the CDR3 is TGTGCCAGCAGCTTCGGGACAGGGGGTTCCTACGAGCAGTACTTC.

The genes are TRBV18 and TRBJ2-2; a weak D match, TRBD2 (5 bases). Germline lookup yields CDR1 KGHSH and CDR2 LQKENI. CDR3 length: 16 residues. Between the trimmed V and J ends, which lost 3 bases and 4 bases, there was a span of 15 bases. CDR3 nucleotide sequence: TGTGCCAGCTCACCGGTTTCAGGTCGGGGCACCGGGGAGCTGTTTTTT. Translated, it gives CASSPVSGRGTGELFF.

The chain employs TRBV6-1 and TRBJ2-1; weak D call: TRBD1 (6 bases). The CDR3 consists of 14 residues. The germline V gene encodes CDR1 MNHNS and CDR2 SASEGT. Trimming took off 7 bases at V and 4 bases at J, with 14 bases between the two ends. In nucleotides, the CDR3 is TGTGCCAGCACCCTGACAGGCCCTTACAATGAGCAGTTCTTC. Its translation is CASTLTGPYNEQFF.

This rearrangement joins TRBV29-1 to TRBJ2-7; TRBD2 matches 8 bases. This CDR3 comprises 13 residues. The trim removed 6 bases at V and 2 bases at J, leaving 6 bases unmatched. Germline values: CDR1 SQVTM, CDR2 ANQGSEA. CDR3 amino acids: CSVVPGLAYEQYF. CDR3 coding DNA: TGCAGCGTAGTCCCGGGACTAGCCTACGAGCAGTACTTC.

This chain joins TRBV19 and TRBJ1-5; D is ambiguous. CDR3 length equals 15 residues. Trimming shortened V by 7 bases and J by 2 bases, and 15 bases separated the two germline ends. Germline CDR1 LNHDA, CDR2 SQIVND (reference sequence). Here the CDR3 DNA reads TGTGCCAGTACCCCCATTAGTTTGGGCAATCAGCCCCAGCATTTT. This sequence encodes CASTPISLGNQPQHF.

On this clone itself: Other DNA sequences within the sample encode an identical CDR3. The gene calls are TRBV7-9 and TRBJ2-7; unclear D gene. CDR3 length equals 12 residues. V lost 1 base and J 3 bases, leaving 4 bases between the germline ends. Germline-derived CDR1 and CDR2 are SEHNR and FQNEAQ (reference sequence). The DNA for the CDR3 is TGTGCCAGCAGCTTAGGGAGCTACGAGCAGTACTTC. It encodes CASSLGSYEQYF.

The chain combines TRBV23-1 with TRBJ1-3; D is unclear. TRBV23-1 is identified as an open reading frame with a role that is uncertain. The CDR3 totals 15 residues. The ends were cut back, 4 bases at V and 8 bases at J, with 18 bases in the middle. The CDR3 sequence is CASSPRTTEVDTIYF. The CDR3 nucleotides read TGCGCCAGCAGTCCCCGAACAACAGAAGTGGACACCATATATTTT.

Here the CDR3 DNA reads TGCGCCAGCAGGGACAGCTATGGCTACACCTTC. Translated: CASRDSYGYTF. This chain joins TRBV5-1 and TRBJ1-2, with D tentatively TRBD1 (6 bases). This CDR3 spans 11 amino acids. V was shortened by 5 bases and J by 4 bases, with 6 bases between the two germline ends. Germline assignment: CDR1 SGHRS and CDR2 YFSETQ. The entire variable domain, with the rest obtained from reference TRBV5-1 and TRBJ1-2, is as follows: KAGVTQTPRYLIKTRGQQVTLSCSPISGHRSVSWYQQTPGQGLQFLFEYFSETQRNKGNFPGRFSGRQFSNSRSEMNVSTLELGDSALYLCASRDSYGYTFGSGTRLTVV.

The chain employs TRBV4-1 and TRBJ2-7; D may be TRBD1 (6 bases). Looked up from germline, CDR1 is MGHRA and CDR2 is YSYEKL. CDR3 length: 16 amino acids. V lost 0 bases to trimming and J lost 2 bases, with 14 bases between them. CDR3 sequence reads: CASSQDTGQIPYEQYF. The CDR3 DNA follows: TGCGCCAGCAGCCAAGATACTGGACAGATTCCCTACGAGCAGTACTTC.

The chain is built from TRBV6-1 and TRBJ2-3; D uncertain. Trimming took 8 bases from V and 0 from J, leaving 6 bases between them. Germline assignment: CDR1 MNHNS and CDR2 SASEGT. The CDR3 sequence is 12 residues long. The CDR3 sequence: CASAASTDTQYF. CDR3 DNA: TGTGCCAGCGCGGCTAGCACAGATACGCAGTATTTT.